Each of the 12 T cell receptor beta chains below was sequenced from the same sample in a study of T-cell reconstitution after alpha-beta-depleted transplantation in children. Preparation of the TCRbeta library was carried out with unique molecular identifiers. TCRdb redid the calling of the PCR reads with MiXCR, one entry per CDR3 protein. Of about 180,000 distinct CDR3 sequences listed, around 10% were seen once; the top ten hold less than 15%. Here the sequenced sample was PBMCs, taken before TCRalphabeta/CD19-depleted stem cell transplant. Receptors originate from a boy younger than 10 with acute myeloid leukemia, due to receive a stem cell transplant.

This clonotype has at least ten counts. The V and J genes are TRBV5-1 and TRBJ2-1; maybe TRBD2 (6 bases). Trimming cost V 4 bases and J 1 base, with 15 bases left between them. The CDR3 covers 16 residues. CDR1 is SGHRS, CDR2 YFSETQ, per germline. For the CDR3, the DNA is TGCGCCAGCAGCCCACTCTTAGCGGATTCCTACAATGAGCAGTTCTTC. It codes for CASSPLLADSYNEQFF.

This clonotype was seen ten or more times. This chain links TRBV12-3 or TRBV12-4 with TRBJ2-1; no reliable D call. The CDR3 is 17 residues long. The V and J ends lost 3 bases and 0 bases respectively, with 15 bases between them. In nucleotides, the CDR3 is TGTGCCAGCAGTTTCTGGACGGTTTCGAGCTCCTACAATGAGCAGTTCTTC. It yields the protein CASSFWTVSSSYNEQFF.

This clonotype appeared once. This may be a read error, as it is one base from a much larger clone. V usage is TRBV27 and J usage is TRBJ2-7; D may correspond to TRBD1 or TRBD2 (7 bases each). The CDR3 loop spans 14 amino acids. The germline V gene encodes CDR1 MNHEY and CDR2 SMNVEV (reference sequence). CDR3 in amino acids: CASTLSGRGQEQYV. The CDR3 nucleotides read TGTGCCAGCACTTTATCGGGGAGGGGGCAGGAGCAGTACGTC.

Comments on this clonotype: With a much larger clone just one base away, this may be a read error. V and J are TRBV18 and TRBJ2-7; D perhaps matches TRBD2 (6 bases). CDR3 length equals 15 residues. Germline V gene lookup returns CDR1 KGHSH and CDR2 LQKENI. In DNA form, the CDR3 reads TGTGCCAGCTCATCACCCGGATGGGGAGGCTACGAGCAGTACTTC. Translation gives CASSSPGWGGYEQYF.

This clonotype appeared many times. The gene calls are TRBV5-1 and TRBJ2-5; D unresolved. The CDR3 has 13 residues. CDR1 is SGHRS, CDR2 YFSETQ, per germline. V shed 5 bases and J shed 7 bases, with 15 bases lying between them. CDR3 DNA sequence: TGCGCCAGCAGACGCGAAGAGACGGGGACCCAGTACTTC. Protein: CASRREETGTQYF.

This clonotype showed up many times. J is TRBJ2-7 and V is TRBV7-6; TRBD2 matches at 10 bases. After removal of 1 base from V and 1 base from J, the junction contained 10 bases not matched to a gene. The CDR3 is made up of 18 amino acids. CDR1 is SGHVS, CDR2 FNYEAQ, per germline. The CDR3 region is CASSLEAGGPKSSYEQYV. CDR3 coding DNA: TGTGCCAGCAGCTTAGAAGCGGGGGGGCCAAAATCGTCCTACGAGCAGTACGTC.

This clonotype was observed many times. V is TRBV5-4 and J is TRBJ2-5, with 12 bases aligning to TRBD2. V was pared by 5 bases and J by 5 bases, with 16 bases of the junction left unmatched. This CDR3 has 18 residues. Germline V gene lookup returns CDR1 SGHNT and CDR2 YYREEE (reference sequence). The CDR3 sequence is CASRLSTSGRLSSETQYF. The CDR3, as DNA: TGTGCCAGCAGATTGTCGACTAGCGGGAGACTCTCAAGCGAGACCCAGTACTTC.

J is TRBJ2-3 and V is TRBV11-1, with 9 bases that match TRBD1. V shed 0 bases, J shed 1 base, and the junction held 11 bases outside the gene matches. Germline-derived CDR1 and CDR2 are SGHAT and FQDESV (reference sequence). The CDR3 is made up of 19 amino acids. The CDR3 nucleotides read TGTGCCAGCAGCTTAGCGAAGGACAGGGGAGCCATTCGCACAGATACGCAGTATTTT. It translates to CASSLAKDRGAIRTDTQYF.

This clonotype appeared many times. The chain uses TRBV27 and TRBJ1-6; unclear D gene. V shed 7 bases and J shed 6 bases, with 10 bases lying between them. The CDR3 has 13 residues. The V gene's germline CDR1 is MNHEY and CDR2 SMNVEV (reference sequence). The CDR3 nucleotides read TGTGCCAGCACCCGGGGTTTTAATTCACCCCTCCACTTT. It yields the protein CASTRGFNSPLHF.

This clonotype was recorded at least ten times. The gene calls are TRBV24-1 and TRBJ2-2, with D possibly matching TRBD1 (5 bases). V gave up 11 bases and J gave up 2 bases, with 14 bases separating them. The germline gives CDR1 KGHDR, CDR2 SFDVKD. This CDR3 is built from 14 residues. The CDR3 is CAIQQTDNTGELFF. CDR3 DNA: TGTGCCATACAGCAGACAGATAACACCGGGGAGCTGTTTTTT.

This clonotype has at least ten counts. This chain links TRBV7-3 with TRBJ2-5; TRBD2 agrees at 9 bases. This CDR3 region has 16 residues. Germline V CDR1 and CDR2: SGHTA, FQGTGA. The ends lost 0 bases at V and 2 bases at J; junction bases unmatched: 4. CDR3 DNA sequence: TGTGCCAGCAGCTTAACTAGCGGGAGTGGGCAAGAGACCCAGTACTTC. It yields the protein CASSLTSGSGQETQYF.

The table lists this clonotype with many counts. The chain is built from TRBV29-1 and TRBJ2-5, with TRBD2 matching 9 bases. The germline CDR1 and CDR2 sequences are SQVTM and ANQGSEA. CDR3 length: 14 residues. V was clipped by 5 bases and J by 2 bases; unmatched bases: 6. In DNA, the CDR3 is TGCAGCGTTACTCTAGCGGGGATACAAGAGACCCAGTACTTC. Encoded protein: CSVTLAGIQETQYF.